This T cell receptor (beta chain) originates from a study of blood T cell repertoires in COVID-19. On the study more broadly: Sites in the United States, Italy and Spain provided acute and convalescent COVID-19 samples.

Assay used: immunoSEQ multiplex PCR; TCRdb lists only in-frame clones, some missing. The profile shows a few hundred thousand clones, around 80% of them singletons. CDR1 is LNHDA, CDR2 SQIVND, per germline (reference sequence). CDR3 length: 17 residues. After removal of 5 bases from V and 0 bases from J, the junction contained 11 bases not matched to a gene. The source is a woman of 80 years or more with acute or convalescent COVID-19. The sequencing input was peripheral blood. The gene calls are TRBV19 and TRBJ2-7; the match to TRBD2 covers 9 bases. The CDR3 sequence: CASSFRLPTSGSYEQYF. The CDR3 DNA is TGTGCCAGTAGTTTTCGCCTTCCGACTAGCGGCTCCTACGAGCAGTACTTC.